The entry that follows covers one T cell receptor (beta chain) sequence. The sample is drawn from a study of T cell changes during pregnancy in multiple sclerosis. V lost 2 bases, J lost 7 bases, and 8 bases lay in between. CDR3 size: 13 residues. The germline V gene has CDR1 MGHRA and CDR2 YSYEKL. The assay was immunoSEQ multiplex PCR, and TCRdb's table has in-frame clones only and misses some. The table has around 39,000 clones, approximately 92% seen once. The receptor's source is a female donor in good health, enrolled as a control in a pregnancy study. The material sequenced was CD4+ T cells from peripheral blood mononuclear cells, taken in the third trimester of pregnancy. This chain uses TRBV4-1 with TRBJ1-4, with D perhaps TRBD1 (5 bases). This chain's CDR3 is CASSQWRGEKLFF. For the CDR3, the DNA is TGCGCCAGCAGCCAATGGAGGGGTGAAAAACTGTTTTTT.